The clone carrying this T cell receptor beta chain was observed at least ten times. The treatment: PENTA 11 planned treatment interruption arm or continuous ART arm. Samples needed at least 5 million viable cryopreserved PBMCs. Unique molecular identifiers were included in an RNA-based 3' RACE TCR library. One entry per CDR3 protein, called by TCRdb with MiXCR from the 3' RACE reads. The sample contains 15,000 to 16,000 distinct CDR3 sequences, approximately 3% of which appear only once. This specimen comes from a study of HIV-infected children after antiretroviral therapy interruption. Study details: EBV and CMV exposure was recorded in most children. For the interruption arm, samples span week 0 through about 3 years after study end.

Germline assignment: CDR1 MNHNY and CDR2 SVGAGI (reference sequence). This CDR3 region has 15 residues. V lost 0 bases to trimming and J lost 3 bases, with 9 bases between them. The J gene is TRBJ1-5, the V gene TRBV6-6; perhaps TRBD1 as D (6 bases). This clonotype was sampled from a child aged 2-17 years with HIV. The sequenced sample was CD45RA+ CD4+ T cells from PBMCs, obtained from a donor given antiretroviral therapy, either interrupted or continuous. Specified subset: naive CD4+ CD45RA+ CD45RO- T cells. CDR3 sequence: CASSYSGHFNQPQHF. For the CDR3, the DNA is TGTGCCAGCAGTTACTCGGGACACTTCAATCAGCCCCAGCATTTT.